These T cell receptor beta chains were read from a single sample in a study of blood T cell repertoires in COVID-19. The assay was immunoSEQ multiplex PCR, and TCRdb's table has in-frame clones only and misses some. The sample has around 210,000 clones, roughly nine tenths seen once. What was sequenced was peripheral blood. These receptor sequences come from a woman between 70 and 85 years old with acute or convalescent COVID-19. Each CDR3 is given without its conserved first and last residue.

13,TRBJ1-3,TRBV4-1,ASSRDSVLRNTIY
12,TRBJ1-1,TRBV18,ASSPSTGVTEAF
12,TRBJ1-4,TRBV11-1,ASSPGQGDEKLF
11,TRBJ1-5,TRBV23-1,ASSPFEFQPQH
12,TRBJ2-1,TRBV5-1,ASSAGDSYNEQF
9,TRBJ2-1,TRBV6-2/TRBV6-3,ASSLRGEQF
12,TRBJ1-6,TRBV24-1,ATLSGTYNSPLH
12,TRBJ1-2,TRBV5-6,ASSTDRDIYGYT
12,TRBJ2-3,TRBV5-1,ASSSAGSTDTQY
12,TRBJ1-2,TRBV18,ASSPDPGGSGYT
15,TRBJ1-4,TRBV27,ASSQTGGRLANEKLF
15,TRBJ2-1,TRBV11-3,ASSGGLDDVAYNEQF
15,TRBJ1-2,TRBV5-6,ASSPGVLKALNYGYT
16,TRBJ2-7,TRBV7-2,ASSLGILGTGISYEQY
15,TRBJ2-6,TRBV10-3,AISDLRDRAGANVLT
15,TRBJ1-1,TRBV28,ASSKGQGMIWNTEAF
11,TRBJ1-4,TRBV10-3,AIARGSSEKLF
12,TRBJ1-4,TRBV18,ASLGQTGAEKLF
10,TRBJ1-3,TRBV12-3/TRBV12-4,ASNRGGNTIY
12,TRBJ1-5,TRBV6-5,ASSLRGTRQPQH
12,TRBJ1-2,TRBV15,ATSRDLGGYGYT
12,TRBJ1-6,TRBV7-9,ASSPGQGNSPLH
13,TRBJ2-2,TRBV2,ASSRTSGDTGELF
14,TRBJ1-1,TRBV5-6,ASSLGGDGMNTEAF
10,TRBJ2-7,TRBV2,ASGRQSYEQY
13,TRBJ2-7,TRBV3-1/TRBV3-2,ASSQEAGGSYEQY
14,TRBJ2-3,TRBV7-2,ASTSRGGGSPDTQY
15,TRBJ2-1,TRBV5-6,ASSLERGTGSHNEQF